A single sample is the source of the 27 T cell receptor beta chains below, sequenced in a study of shared clonotypes between healthy human individuals. The table came from immunoSEQ multiplex PCR; TCRdb's copy has only in-frame clones and leaves some out. The table has about 2,500,000 clones, roughly 92% seen once. Sequenced sample: naive CD4+ T cells sorted from blood. The subset was: CD45RA+ positively selected. The receptors come from a man aged 18 to 29 in good health.

In the case of this clone: One end of the junction is discordant with germline, which a read error may explain. The V gene is TRBV2, the J gene TRBJ1-1, with D hard to call. CDR1 and CDR2 (germline): SNHLY, FYNNEI. This CDR3 has 13 amino acids. CDR3 sequence: CASREQAPNIWIF. The CDR3 DNA is TGTGCCAGCAGAGAGCAGGCTCCCAATATATGGATCTTT.

This chain connects TRBV30 to TRBJ1-6; TRBD1 agrees at 7 bases. CDR1 and CDR2 (germline): GTSNPN, SVGIG (reference sequence). This CDR3 contains 14 residues. V lost 2 bases, J lost 4 bases, and 2 bases stayed unmatched. CDR3 residues: CAWSTGEYNSPLHF. CDR3 in DNA: TGTGCCTGGAGTACAGGGGAGTATAATTCACCCCTCCACTTT.

The V call is TRBV5-1, the J call TRBJ1-1; weak D call: TRBD1 (5 bases). The V gene's germline CDR1 is SGHRS and CDR2 YFSETQ. The CDR3 contains 16 residues. Trimming cost V 2 bases and J 4 bases, with 18 bases left between them. CDR3 nucleotides: TGCGCCAGCAGCTTAAGAAGGGGCAACCAGGGCACTGAAGCTTTCTTT. Translating it yields CASSLRRGNQGTEAFF.

The chain uses TRBV5-1 and TRBJ2-1, with 15 bases that match TRBD2. Trimming at V came to 3 bases and at J to 13 bases, leaving 2 bases not matched to a gene. Germline CDR1 reads SGHRS; CDR2 reads YFSETQ. The CDR3 runs to 13 residues. In DNA form, the CDR3 reads TGCGCCAGCAGCTGGACTAGCGGGGGGGCCCAGTTCTTC. It translates to CASSWTSGGAQFF.

V and J are TRBV18 and TRBJ2-5; TRBD2 agrees at 7 bases. V was pared by 3 bases and J by 0 bases, with 4 bases of the junction left unmatched. This CDR3 is 15 amino acids long. Germline V gives CDR1 KGHSH, CDR2 LQKENI. The CDR3 DNA is TGTGCCAGCTCACCGCTAAGCGGGAACCAAGAGACCCAGTACTTC. It encodes CASSPLSGNQETQYF.

The gene calls are TRBV4-3 and TRBJ1-1; D uncertain. Germline assignment: CDR1 LGHNA and CDR2 YSLEER. V was shortened by 0 bases and J by 6 bases, with 11 bases between the two germline ends. The CDR3 is 14 amino acids. The CDR3 spells CASSQEWGSPEAFF. CDR3 DNA sequence: TGCGCCAGCAGCCAAGAGTGGGGTTCTCCTGAAGCTTTCTTT.

This rearrangement joins TRBV18 to TRBJ2-3, with 8 bases lining up with TRBD2. The CDR3 contains 16 residues. Germline trimming cut 1 base from V and 3 bases from J; bases unmatched to any gene: 6. Looked up from germline, CDR1 is KGHSH and CDR2 is LQKENI. In nucleotides, the CDR3 is TGTGCCAGCTCACCACGGAGGAGCGGGAGAACAGATACGCAGTATTTT. Translation gives CASSPRRSGRTDTQYF.

The chain combines TRBV6-1 with TRBJ2-7; 7 bases line up with TRBD1. Germline V gene sequence: CDR1 MNHNS, CDR2 SASEGT. J gave up 3 bases and V 5 bases, and 7 bases lay outside the gene matches. The CDR3 totals 14 residues. DNA for the CDR3: TGTGCCAGCAGTAACTACCAGGGGGTCTACGAGCAGTACTTC. Translated: CASSNYQGVYEQYF.

The chain recombines TRBV6-1 with TRBJ1-4; 7 bases are a match to TRBD1. Germline V gene data show CDR1 as MNHNS and CDR2 as SASEGT. J lost 4 bases, V lost 2 bases, and 4 bases had no gene match. The CDR3 is 15 residues long. The CDR3 region has the DNA TGTGCCAGCAGTGAAAGGGGGCTCAGTAATGAAAAACTGTTTTTT. Encoded protein: CASSERGLSNEKLFF.

The chain carries TRBV13 and TRBJ2-7, with D hard to call. The V end lost 5 bases, the J end lost 9 bases, and 17 bases lay between the germline ends. Germline CDR1 and CDR2: PRHDT and FYEKMQ (reference sequence). The CDR3 consists of 13 residues. DNA of the CDR3: TGTGCCAGCAGCGAAGGACGAGCATCGGGGCAGTACTTC. Translated: CASSEGRASGQYF. The entire variable domain, with the rest obtained from reference TRBV13 and TRBJ2-7, is as follows: AAGVIQSPRHLIKEKRETATLKCYPIPRHDTVYWYQQGPGQDPQFLISFYEKMQSDKGSIPDRFSAQQFSDYHSELNMSSLELGDSALYFCASSEGRASGQYFGPGTRLTVT.

The chain carries TRBV7-2 and TRBJ2-7; 8 nucleotides agree with TRBD1. The CDR3 extends over 15 amino acids. Germline V gene sequence: CDR1 SGHTA, CDR2 FQGNSA. V dropped 5 bases and J dropped 2; count of bases not matched to a gene: 8. CDR3 residues: CASSPGQGQTYEQYF. The CDR3 bases are TGTGCCAGCAGCCCAGGACAGGGCCAAACCTACGAGCAGTACTTC.

Only one count was recorded for this clone. This chain uses TRBV7-2 with TRBJ2-5; possibly TRBD2 for D (6 bases). This CDR3 region has 13 residues. Trimming left V 2 bases short and J 4 bases short, with 8 bases between. Per the germline V gene, CDR1 is SGHTA and CDR2 is FQGNSA. For the CDR3, the DNA is TGTGCCAGCAGCTTACTCGGGAGAGAGACCCAGTACTTC. As protein: CASSLLGRETQYF.

This clone was seen once. This rearrangement joins TRBV5-1 to TRBJ1-6; 8 positions match TRBD1. The junction had 5 bases not matched to a gene; V was cut back by 4 bases and J by 8 bases. CDR1 and CDR2 (germline): SGHRS, YFSETQ. The CDR3 loop spans 14 amino acids. Here the CDR3 reads CASSPGGSDSPLHF. The CDR3 nucleotides are TGCGCCAGCAGCCCAGGGGGCTCGGATTCACCCCTCCACTTT. Variable domain in full (rest from reference TRBV5-1 and TRBJ1-6): KAGVTQTPRYLIKTRGQQVTLSCSPISGHRSVSWYQQTPGQGLQFLFEYFSETQRNKGNFPGRFSGRQFSNSRSEMNVSTLELGDSALYLCASSPGGSDSPLHFGNGTRLTVT.

For this clone: Other DNA sequences in this specimen translate into the identical CDR3. This chain connects TRBV7-8 to TRBJ1-5, with 8 bases matching TRBD1. The CDR3 totals 13 residues. Germline-derived CDR1 and CDR2 are SGHVS and FQNEAQ. V gave up 4 bases and J gave up 6 bases; unmatched junction bases: 2. The CDR3 coding sequence is TGTGCCAGCAGCTCTACAGGGGGTCAGCCCCAGCATTTT. Translating gives CASSSTGGQPQHF.

The J gene is TRBJ1-5, the V gene TRBV2; D not resolved. Germline-derived CDR1 and CDR2 are SNHLY and FYNNEI. This CDR3 has 15 amino acids. With 3 bases removed from V and 3 bases from J, the gap between germline ends came to 12 bases. The CDR3 bases are TGTGCCAGCAGTGATATAGGAGGTGACAATCAGCCCCAGCATTTT. This gives the protein CASSDIGGDNQPQHF. Full variable domain (outside the CDR3, taken from reference TRBV2 and TRBJ1-5): EPEVTQTPSHQVTQMGQEVILRCVPISNHLYFYWYRQILGQKVEFLVSFYNNEISEKSEIFDDQFSVERPDGSNFTLKIRSTKLEDSAMYFCASSDIGGDNQPQHFGDGTRLSIL.

The chain carries TRBV2 and TRBJ1-4, with 9 bases fitting TRBD1. V lost 7 bases and J lost 5; bases outside the gene matches: 11. This CDR3 has 16 residues. Germline CDR1 and CDR2: SNHLY and FYNNEI. CDR3: CASIAGTGILNEKLFF. CDR3 bases: TGTGCCAGCATTGCAGGGACAGGGATTTTAAATGAAAAACTGTTTTTT.

The gene calls are TRBV9 and TRBJ2-7; D not resolved. Germline V lookup: CDR1 SGDLS, CDR2 YYNGEE. The V and J ends lost 5 bases and 5 bases respectively, with 2 bases between them. CDR3 length: 9 amino acids. The CDR3 loop is CASRNEQYF. DNA of the CDR3: TGTGCCAGCAGGAACGAGCAGTACTTC.

Comments on this clone: Other DNA sequences of this sample code for an identical CDR3. The J gene is TRBJ1-1, the V gene TRBV18; TRBD1 matches at 9 bases. V was pared by 6 bases and J by 4 bases, with 6 bases of the junction left unmatched. Germline CDR1 and CDR2: KGHSH and LQKENI. CDR3 length: 14 amino acids. CDR3 DNA sequence: TGTGCCAGCTCCGCGGACAGGGGACGCACTGAAGCTTTCTTT. Encoded protein: CASSADRGRTEAFF.

The V call is TRBV27, the J call TRBJ2-5, with 11 bases lining up with TRBD2. The DNA end lines up better with TRBJ2-7; the J call may be wrong. Germline V gene lookup returns CDR1 MNHEY and CDR2 SMNVEV (reference sequence). The length of the CDR3 is 15 residues. The CDR3 is CASSFAPSGRYEQYF. Written as DNA, the CDR3 is TGTGCCAGCAGTTTCGCCCCTAGCGGGAGGTACGAGCAGTACTTC.

This rearrangement joins TRBV2 to TRBJ2-7, with D tentatively TRBD1 or TRBD2 (5 bases each). The germline V gene has CDR1 SNHLY and CDR2 FYNNEI. The CDR3 length is 15 residues. V was shortened by 0 bases and J by 9 bases, with 18 bases between the two germline ends. In DNA, the CDR3 is TGTGCCAGCAGTGAAGCTTCTCGGGCAGGGAGAGGGCAGTACTTC. It codes for CASSEASRAGRGQYF.

The rearrangement uses TRBV14 and TRBJ2-3, with 7 bases aligning to TRBD2. Trimming removed 3 bases from V and 9 bases from J; junction bases left unmatched: 6. The V gene's germline CDR1 is SGHDN and CDR2 FVKESK. The CDR3 covers 13 residues. The CDR3 bases are TGTGCCAGCAGCCAGTCGGGGGGTTTCACGCAGTATTTT. This encodes CASSQSGGFTQYF.

This chain joins TRBV7-9 and TRBJ2-1; tentative D call: TRBD2 (5 bases). Per germline, CDR1 SEHNR and CDR2 FQNEAQ (reference sequence). V was shortened by 5 bases and J by 0 bases, with 14 bases between the two germline ends. This CDR3 region has 16 residues. For the CDR3, the DNA is TGTGCCAGCAGCGACCTCTCGGGGAGCTCCTACAATGAGCAGTTCTTC. Translating it yields CASSDLSGSSYNEQFF.

The V call is TRBV30, the J call TRBJ1-2, with a tentative D call TRBD1 (5 bases). The CDR3 extends over 14 amino acids. Germline V lookup: CDR1 GTSNPN, CDR2 SVGIG (reference sequence). The V and J ends lost 4 bases and 7 bases respectively, with 19 bases between them. The CDR3 reads CAWTGPGRSGGYTF. Written as DNA, the CDR3 is TGTGCCTGGACCGGCCCAGGGCGATCGGGTGGCTACACCTTC.

V gene TRBV6-1 combines with J gene TRBJ1-2; the D gene is possibly TRBD1 (6 bases). Germline V gene lookup returns CDR1 MNHNS and CDR2 SASEGT. V lost 5 bases and J lost 7, with 20 bases in between. CDR3 size: 15 residues. The CDR3 loop is CASSPLLQGNRGYTF. DNA of the CDR3: TGTGCCAGCAGTCCCTTACTACAGGGAAACCGTGGCTACACCTTC.

This clone was seen a single time. The V and J genes are TRBV7-9 and TRBJ1-2; TRBD1 might be the D (6 bases). V was clipped by 4 bases and J by 12 bases, with 18 bases between them. The CDR3 is 13 amino acids. Per the germline V gene, CDR1 is SEHNR and CDR2 is FQNEAQ (reference sequence). The CDR3 nucleotides read TGTGCCAGCAGCTCCCCTGGGGGAGGGGGAGACACCTTC. Its protein is CASSSPGGGGDTF. The whole variable domain, remainder taken from reference TRBV7-9 and TRBJ1-2, is DTGVSQNPRHKITKRGQNVTFRCDPISEHNRLYWYRQTLGQGPEFLTYFQNEAQLEKSRLLSDRFSAERPKGSFSTLEIQRTEQGDSAMYLCASSSPGGGGDTFGSGTRLTVV.

In its sample, this clone was seen once. CDR3 residues: CASSLQGGGRVDNEQFF. The CDR3 DNA follows: TGTGCCAGCAGCTTGCAGGGTGGCGGGAGAGTCGACAATGAGCAGTTCTTC. The rearrangement uses TRBV5-4 and TRBJ2-1, with 7 bases identical to TRBD2. This CDR3 region has 17 residues. V dropped 1 base and J dropped 5; count of bases not matched to a gene: 12. Germline V gene sequence: CDR1 SGHNT, CDR2 YYREEE (reference sequence).

The chain combines TRBV2 with TRBJ2-7; TRBD2 might be the D (6 bases). The CDR3 has 14 residues. The V end lost 6 bases, the J end lost 4 bases, and 16 bases lay between the germline ends. The germline CDR1 and CDR2 sequences are SNHLY and FYNNEI. The CDR3 DNA reads as TGTGCCAGCAGCCGGGACTTTACACAGTACGAGCAGTACTTC. Translating gives CASSRDFTQYEQYF.